What follows are 18 T cell receptor beta chains derived from one specimen sequenced in a study of regulatory T cells in long-lasting Graves disease. Construction of TCR beta libraries relied on iRepertoire HTBI primers and on Arm-PCR targeting CDR3 regions. TCRdb re-called the multiplex PCR reads through MiXCR, storing one row per CDR3 protein. The sample yields 520,000 or so distinct CDR3 sequences, around 12% seen once. This sample's time point: newly diagnosed GD, antithyroid drugs for less than 3 months. From RNA extracted from PBMCs, the TCR library was made. This sample was also put to use in a study of T cells in Graves' hyperthyroidism and ophthalmopathy.

The starting material was peripheral blood mononuclear cells (PBMCs), obtained at new diagnosis, from a patient treated with antithyroid drugs. These receptors all come from a woman in her 30s with Graves disease.

This clonotype was recorded many times. The chain recombines TRBV2 with TRBJ2-1, with 11 positions matching TRBD2. Unmatched junction bases numbered 7, after V lost 7 bases and J lost 5 bases. The CDR3 has 15 residues. Germline loops: CDR1 SNHLY, CDR2 FYNNEI. In DNA, the CDR3 is TGTGCCAGCAAGAATTCACTAGCGGGGGACAATGAGCAGTTCTTC. Protein: CASKNSLAGDNEQFF.

A note on this clonotype: A read error is the likely source, as a far larger clone sits one nucleotide away. This chain links TRBV11-3 with TRBJ2-1, with a possible D match to TRBD1 (6 bases). The J call may be wrong; the DNA end is better matched by TRBJ2-5. The germline gives CDR1 SGHNT, CDR2 YENEEA. The CDR3 length is 16 residues. The DNA for the CDR3 is TGTGCCAGCAGCTTGGCAGGGGTGGGGGTCCAAGAGACCCAGTACTTC. Translating it yields CASSLAGVGVQETQYF.

The sample holds many counts of this clonotype. This rearrangement joins TRBV2 to TRBJ2-7, with a weak D call TRBD2 (8 bases). The CDR3 totals 17 residues. Germline lookup yields CDR1 SNHLY and CDR2 FYNNEI. V lost 6 bases, J lost 8 bases, and 29 bases lay in between. The CDR3 loop reads CASSNRDSLSGSWKQYF. DNA of the CDR3: TGTGCCAGCAGCAACCGGGACAGTCTGAGCGGGAGTTGGAAGCAGTACTTC.

V is TRBV24-1 and J is TRBJ2-1; TRBD2 aligns across 8 bases. V shed 5 bases, J shed 9 bases, and the junction held 11 bases outside the gene matches. This CDR3 has 15 residues. CDR1 and CDR2 from the germline V gene are KGHDR and SFDVKD. The DNA for the CDR3 is TGTGCCACCAGTGTCAATAGCGGGACCACCCCTGAGCAGTTCTTC. It is translated as CATSVNSGTTPEQFF.

This clonotype was counted at least ten times. V gene TRBV19 combines with J gene TRBJ2-7; 7 positions match TRBD1. Germline V gene data show CDR1 as LNHDA and CDR2 as SQIVND (reference sequence). The J segment lost 5 bases and the V segment lost 1 base, leaving 5 bases of the junction unmatched. The CDR3 extends over 14 amino acids. The CDR3 protein is CASSIGTGGDEQYF. As DNA, the CDR3 is TGTGCCAGTAGTATAGGGACAGGCGGTGACGAGCAGTACTTC.

The table lists this clonotype with many counts. V gene TRBV11-2 combines with J gene TRBJ2-1, with 10 bases matching TRBD1. The CDR3 runs to 14 residues. J was trimmed by 8 bases and V by 5 bases; bases with no gene match: 6. The germline gives CDR1 SGHAT, CDR2 FQNNGV. The CDR3 region is CASSRGTGDYEQFF. CDR3 DNA: TGTGCCAGCAGCCGCGGGACAGGGGATTATGAGCAGTTCTTC.

In its sample, this clonotype was seen many times. The chain recombines TRBV11-2 with TRBJ2-1; possibly TRBD1 for D (5 bases). V was cut by 8 bases and J by 6 bases, with 17 bases left in between. CDR3 length: 14 amino acids. Germline V gives CDR1 SGHAT, CDR2 FQNNGV. CDR3 sequence (DNA): TGTGCCAGCGGGGCCCCTAGGTTTGGCAATGAGCAGTTCTTC. The encoded protein is CASGAPRFGNEQFF.

The V and J genes are TRBV27 and TRBJ2-1; 16 bases fit TRBD2. CDR3 size: 20 residues. Looked up from germline, CDR1 is MNHEY and CDR2 is SMNVEV (reference sequence). V shed 5 bases, J shed 1 base, and the junction held 11 bases outside the gene matches. The CDR3 bases are TGTGCCAGCAGTACTATGGGACTAGCGGGAGGGCCTAGTTCCTACAATGAGCAGTTCTTC. Its translation: CASSTMGLAGGPSSYNEQFF.

This clonotype has at least ten counts. V is TRBV10-2 and J is TRBJ2-7; 10 bases are a match to TRBD2. CDR1 is WSHSY, CDR2 SAAADI, per germline. There are 15 residues in the CDR3. The J segment lost 1 base and the V segment lost 6 bases, leaving 6 bases of the junction unmatched. The CDR3 DNA follows: TGCGCCAGCAGACAACTAGCGGGGAAGTCCTACGAGCAGTACTTC. Protein product: CASRQLAGKSYEQYF.

This clonotype was detected ten times or more. The chain employs TRBV27 and TRBJ1-2; D may be TRBD1 (6 bases). The CDR3 extends over 13 amino acids. Looked up from germline, CDR1 is MNHEY and CDR2 is SMNVEV (reference sequence). Deletions cut 5 bases from V and 7 bases from J, with 14 bases between. The CDR3 region is CASSPQGLGGYTF. DNA for the CDR3: TGTGCCAGCAGTCCGCAGGGGTTAGGTGGCTACACCTTC.

V usage is TRBV20-1 and J usage is TRBJ2-5, with 12 bases lining up with TRBD2. This CDR3 is built from 14 residues. Germline V lookup: CDR1 DFQATT, CDR2 SNEGSKA (reference sequence). The V segment lost 5 bases and the J segment 2 bases; nucleotides outside the gene matches: 3. CDR3 region: CSAQGLAGQETQYF. The DNA of the CDR3 is TGCAGTGCTCAAGGACTAGCGGGGCAAGAGACCCAGTACTTC.

Regarding this clonotype: This sequence may be a read error, since a much larger clone differs from it by one base. The chain employs TRBV7-2 and TRBJ2-3; TRBD2 matches at 8 bases. Germline CDR1 SGHTA, CDR2 FQGNSA. The CDR3 extends over 14 amino acids. The CDR3: CASSSGGRTDTQCF. CDR3 DNA: TGTGCCAGCAGCTCGGGCGGGAGGACAGATACGCAGTGTTTT. The variable domain in full, completed from reference TRBV7-2 and TRBJ2-3, reads GAGVSQSPSNKVTEKGKDVELRCDPISGHTALYWYRQSLGQGLEFLIYFQGNSAPDKSGLPSDRFSAERTGGSVSTLTIQRTQQEDSAVYLCASSSGGRTDTQCFGPGTRLTVL.

This clonotype showed up many times. This chain links TRBV7-8 with TRBJ2-2; TRBD2 is a possible D gene (6 bases). Trimming left V 5 bases short and J 5 bases short, with 15 bases between. The CDR3 is 15 residues long. Germline V gives CDR1 SGHVS, CDR2 FQNEAQ. The DNA of the CDR3 is TGTGCCAGCAGCCAACGGGACTTTGAAACCGGGGAGCTGTTTTTT. Its translation: CASSQRDFETGELFF.

This clonotype appeared a few times. This chain joins TRBV30 and TRBJ2-7; D uncertain. CDR1 is GTSNPN, CDR2 SVGIG, per germline (reference sequence). This CDR3 is built from 16 residues. V was pared by 0 bases and J by 6 bases, with 21 bases between. The CDR3 sequence: CAWSVLFRTLWGEQYF. The CDR3 bases are TGTGCCTGGAGTGTACTTTTTCGAACCCTATGGGGCGAGCAGTACTTC.

On this clonotype: A much more abundant neighbour one base away suggests this may be a read error. The chain recombines TRBV11-2 with TRBJ2-7, with TRBD1 matching 10 bases. V was clipped by 5 bases and J by 5 bases; unmatched bases: 6. The CDR3 runs 14 residues. CDR1 is SGHAT, CDR2 FQNNGV, per germline. The CDR3 sequence: CASSETGGFHEQYF. The CDR3 DNA reads as TGTGCCAGCAGCGAGACAGGGGGCTTCCACGAGCAGTACTTC.

The chain joins TRBV10-3 to TRBJ2-7, with D possibly matching TRBD2 (6 bases). The V gene's germline CDR1 is ENHRY and CDR2 SYGVKD. The CDR3 is 16 residues long. With 0 bases removed from V and 2 bases from J, the gap between germline ends came to 14 bases. Here the CDR3 DNA reads TGTGCCATCAGTGAGTCGCACGGGGGTGGTCCCTACGAGCAGTACTTC. Its protein is CAISESHGGGPYEQYF.

This clonotype has ten or more counts. The rearrangement uses TRBV4-1 and TRBJ1-4, with D possibly being TRBD1 (5 bases). CDR3 length: 18 amino acids. The germline gives CDR1 MGHRA, CDR2 YSYEKL. The ends were cut back, 3 bases at V and 2 bases at J, with 19 bases in the middle. The CDR3 DNA is TGCGCCAGCAGCCATAAGATGTCCAGGGCCGCCACTAATGAAAAACTGTTTTTT. Its translation: CASSHKMSRAATNEKLFF.

This clonotype was picked up many times. The chain combines TRBV11-1 with TRBJ2-7, with D perhaps TRBD1 or TRBD2 (5 bases each). The CDR3 loop spans 15 amino acids. The germline gives CDR1 SGHAT, CDR2 FQDESV (reference sequence). V gave up 3 bases and J gave up 0 bases, with 12 bases separating them. CDR3 nucleotide sequence: TGTGCCAGCAGCTTGGACATGGGGAGCTCCTACGAGCAGTACTTC. Protein sequence: CASSLDMGSSYEQYF.